This TCR beta chain was sequenced during a study of blood T cell repertoires in COVID-19. Across the study: Sample material is recorded as cDNA or gDNA derived from T cells, B-cell-depleted T cells, or PBMCs.

Trimming stripped 0 bases from V and 4 bases from J, with 6 bases between. Germline V lookup: CDR1 LNHNV, CDR2 YYDKDF (reference sequence). The CDR3 extends over 13 amino acids. The authors' processing: Scientists estimated how many nucleated cells there were by amplifying reference gene primers. TCRdb keeps only in-frame clones here, not all; method: immunoSEQ multiplex PCR. That table supplies the V and J calls and clone size; D and trimming were determined from the DNA. The repertoire has about 190,000 clones, less than 80% of them found once; the top ten carry roughly an eighth. Sequenced sample: peripheral blood. The chain has TRBV15 and TRBJ2-5; D is unresolved. The clonotype comes from a woman in her forties or fifties with acute or convalescent COVID-19. The chain's CDR3 is CATSRDPGETQYF. The CDR3 DNA follows: TGTGCCACCAGCAGAGACCCCGGAGAGACCCAGTACTTC.